These 6 T cell receptor beta chains came from one sample sequenced in a study of T cell changes during pregnancy in multiple sclerosis. Only in-frame clones appear in the TCRdb table, and some are missing; sequencing was by immunoSEQ multiplex PCR. The sample carries 90,000 to 120,000 clones, roughly 90% recorded once. The source was peripheral blood, collected after pregnancy. The origin of the receptors is a female donor with multiple sclerosis, enrolled in a pregnancy study.

The CDR3 reads CSPEAVTEAFF. CDR3 nucleotides: TGCAGCCCGGAGGCGGTCACTGAAGCTTTCTTT. This chain joins TRBV29-1 and TRBJ1-1; D uncertain. Germline loops: CDR1 SQVTM, CDR2 ANQGSEA. This CDR3 is 11 amino acids long. V gave up 8 bases and J gave up 4 bases, with 11 bases separating them.

The V and J genes are TRBV14 and TRBJ1-6, with TRBD1 matching 7 bases. The V gene's germline CDR1 is SGHDN and CDR2 FVKESK. V gave up 0 bases and J gave up 6 bases; unmatched junction bases: 2. This CDR3 has 15 residues. Here the CDR3 reads CASSQDTGVNSPLHF. As DNA, the CDR3 is TGTGCCAGCAGCCAAGACACAGGGGTTAATTCACCCCTCCACTTT.

This chain's CDR3 is CASSPFGGNRDGYTF. Here the CDR3 DNA reads TGTGCCAGCAGCCCTTTTGGGGGGAATCGTGATGGCTACACCTTC. This sequence joins TRBV9 and TRBJ1-2; a weak D match, TRBD1 (5 bases). Germline assignment: CDR1 SGDLS and CDR2 YYNGEE. CDR3 length: 15 amino acids. Trimming shortened V by 4 bases and J by 6 bases, and 19 bases separated the two germline ends.

The V and J genes are TRBV7-2 and TRBJ2-7; TRBD2 is a possible D gene (6 bases). CDR1 and CDR2 (germline): SGHTA, FQGNSA. The CDR3 sequence is 16 residues long. Trimming left V 2 bases short and J 8 bases short, with 22 bases between. The CDR3 DNA is TGTGCCAGCAGCTTAAGGCCTGGGCGGGGTCGGGATAAGCAGTACTTC. Amino acid sequence: CASSLRPGRGRDKQYF.

The chain has TRBV7-9 and TRBJ1-2, with D perhaps TRBD1 (6 bases). The CDR3 runs to 16 residues. Germline assignment: CDR1 SEHNR and CDR2 FQNEAQ (reference sequence). V was pared by 6 bases and J by 4 bases, with 21 bases between. Here the CDR3 DNA reads TGTGCCAGCAGTCCACCCCGGACAGTACAGGCCTATGGCTACACCTTC. This sequence encodes CASSPPRTVQAYGYTF.

V is TRBV18 and J is TRBJ1-5, with a possible D match to TRBD1 (6 bases). Between the trimmed V and J ends, which lost 1 base and 4 bases, there was a span of 11 bases. Germline loops: CDR1 KGHSH, CDR2 LQKENI. The CDR3 has 15 residues. Here the CDR3 reads CASSPRGQINQPQHF. CDR3 DNA sequence: TGTGCCAGCTCACCACGGGGACAAATAAATCAGCCCCAGCATTTT.